The clone carrying this T cell receptor beta chain has ten or more counts. This CDR3 comprises 15 residues. CDR1 is MDHEN and CDR2 is SYDVKM in the germline V gene. V was shortened by 3 bases and J by 4 bases, with 13 bases between the two germline ends. Primers targeting TRAV and TRBV primed first-strand cDNA, covering alpha and beta chains. For amplifying TCRs, the PCR ran for about 19 cycles with Phusion, which was used together with a constant-region primer and the adapter on the V primers. Isolated mRNA underwent amplification by in vitro transcription. From the reads, TCRdb called clonotypes with MiXCR, one entry per CDR3 protein. The table lists over 70,000 distinct CDR3 sequences, around 32% of them singletons. Regarding time point: before trial treatment. The data belong to a study of low-dose radiotherapy and immunotherapy resistance in tumors. Turning to the study itself: Cohort 1 was given 0.5 Gy per fraction every 2 weeks, for 6.5 Gy total. Individuals in Cohort 2 had 1 Gy per fraction every two weeks, adding up to 13 Gy over 26 weeks.

The origin of this receptor is a female donor with ovarian cancer. Here the sequenced sample was PBMCs, taken before treatment. The chain has TRBV28 and TRBJ1-5; D ambiguous. This CDR3 reads CASSFSGSRNQPQHF. CDR3 nucleotide sequence: TGTGCCAGCAGTTTCAGCGGGTCCCGGAATCAGCCCCAGCATTTT.